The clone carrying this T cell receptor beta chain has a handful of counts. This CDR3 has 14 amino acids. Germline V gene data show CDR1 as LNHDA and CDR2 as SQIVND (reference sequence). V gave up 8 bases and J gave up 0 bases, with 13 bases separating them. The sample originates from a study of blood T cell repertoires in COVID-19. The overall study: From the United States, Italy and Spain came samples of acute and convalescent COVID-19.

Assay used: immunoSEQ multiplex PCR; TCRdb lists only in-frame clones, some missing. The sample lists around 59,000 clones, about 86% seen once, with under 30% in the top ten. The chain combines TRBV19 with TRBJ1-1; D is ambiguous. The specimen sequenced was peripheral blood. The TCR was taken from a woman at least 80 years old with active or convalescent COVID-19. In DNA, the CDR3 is TGTGCCAGTGCTACAGAGAGCATGAACACTGAAGCTTTCTTT. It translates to CASATESMNTEAFF.